Listed below are T cell receptor beta chains from one sample, sequenced in a study of blood T cells in healthy people across ages. One entry per CDR3 protein results from TCRdb running MiXCR on the 5' RACE reads. The sample lists around 1.5 million distinct CDR3 sequences; roughly 60% were seen once. The specimen was blood. Receptors originate from a man aged 18 to 35 in good health. Each CDR3 is given with its conserved first and last residue. A D gene is named only where the DNA matches it firmly. Clone size is given for some rows only: seen once, a few or many times, or a class if the clone is expanded.

TRBD2	-	TRBV5-1	TRBJ2-1	CASRDQAGVGQFF	TGCGCCAGCAGGGATCAAGCGGGAGTAGGGCAGTTCTTC
-	-	TRBV5-5	TRBJ1-2	CASSSYVTRFFYGYTF	TGTGCCAGCAGTTCTTATGTGACCCGCTTTTTCTATGGCTACACCTTC
-	-	TRBV9	TRBJ1-4	CASARQQSRGEKLFF	TGTGCCAGCGCCCGTCAACAGTCGAGAGGCGAAAAACTGTTTTTT
-	-	TRBV6-5	TRBJ2-3	CASNQGGYRDTQYF	TGTGCCAGCAATCAGGGGGGCTATCGAGATACGCAGTATTTT
-	-	TRBV7-9	TRBJ1-1	CASSSAVNTEAFF	TGTGCCAGCAGCTCGGCGGTGAACACTGAAGCTTTCTTT
TRBD1	-	TRBV28	TRBJ2-5	CATQSLGQAIGETQYF	TGTGCCACGCAAAGCCTGGGACAGGCTATAGGGGAGACCCAGTACTTC
-	-	TRBV7-9	TRBJ2-7	CASSLDAYGQYF	TGTGCCAGCAGCTTAGATGCCTACGGGCAGTACTTC
TRBD2	-	TRBV20-1	TRBJ2-1	CSARNPGGGRNNEQFF	TGCAGTGCTAGAAACCCGGGGGGGGGCAGGAACAATGAGCAGTTCTTC
-	few	TRBV3-1	TRBJ2-7	CASSQDLTRIYEQYF	TGTGCCAGCAGCCAAGACCTAACTAGGATCTACGAGCAGTACTTC
-	once	TRBV4-1	TRBJ1-6	CASSQAPHSPLHF	TGCGCCAGCAGCCAGGCGCCCCATTCACCCCTCCACTTT
-	-	TRBV20-1	TRBJ2-7	CSAPQNRAYEQYF	TGCAGTGCTCCCCAGAACCGAGCCTACGAGCAGTACTTC
-	-	TRBV7-8	TRBJ2-2	CASSRTATAYTGELFF	TGTGCCAGCAGCCGGACAGCAACCGCATACACCGGGGAGCTGTTTTTT
-	few	TRBV7-9	TRBJ1-2	CASSPDSKVHYGYTF	TGTGCCAGCAGCCCGGACTCCAAGGTACACTATGGCTACACCTTC